These 23 T cell receptor beta chains share one sample of origin, sequenced in a study of cytomegalovirus exposure and HLA in healthy donors. 60 Vbeta and 13 Jbeta primers were used in PCR. The data were produced by immunoSEQ multiplex PCR, yet TCRdb's version contains in-frame clones alone and is incomplete. The data contain 150,000 to 200,000 clones, 70% to 80% of them singletons. The source material was PBMCs. These TCRs come from a woman in her 50s in good health and CMV-seronegative.

V gene TRBV11-2 combines with J gene TRBJ1-4; 7 bases align to TRBD1. The length of the CDR3 is 15 residues. The trim removed 3 bases at V and 6 bases at J, leaving 7 bases unmatched. Looked up from germline, CDR1 is SGHAT and CDR2 is FQNNGV. CDR3 sequence: CASSLQGGFDEKLFF. CDR3 DNA: TGTGCCAGCAGCTTGCAGGGGGGATTTGATGAAAAACTGTTTTTT.

The chain couples TRBV2 to TRBJ1-6; tentative D call: TRBD1 (6 bases). Germline CDR1 SNHLY, CDR2 FYNNEI. The CDR3 totals 16 residues. V lost 2 bases, J lost 7 bases, and 15 bases lay in between. The DNA of the CDR3 is TGTGCCAGCAGTGAACCTCAGGGGCTCCAAAATTCACCCCTCCACTTT. Protein sequence: CASSEPQGLQNSPLHF. Filled out from reference TRBV2 and TRBJ1-6, the complete variable domain reads EPEVTQTPSHQVTQMGQEVILRCVPISNHLYFYWYRQILGQKVEFLVSFYNNEISEKSEIFDDQFSVERPDGSNFTLKIRSTKLEDSAMYFCASSEPQGLQNSPLHFGNGTRLTVT.

The chain carries TRBV7-2 and TRBJ2-5; a possible D gene is TRBD1 (5 bases). The J call may be incorrect, as the DNA end agrees better with TRBJ2-7. Germline CDR1 SGHTA, CDR2 FQGNSA. CDR3 length: 14 residues. The chain's CDR3 is CASSLPGMGREQYF. As DNA, the CDR3 is TGTGCCAGCAGCTTGCCAGGGATGGGTCGCGAGCAGTACTTC.

This chain uses TRBV13 with TRBJ2-5; 8 bases agree with TRBD1. The end of the DNA fits TRBJ2-7 better, so the J call may be wrong. The CDR3 is 15 amino acids. CDR1 and CDR2 (germline): PRHDT, FYEKMQ (reference sequence). CDR3 DNA sequence: TGTGCCAGCAGCTTGTCCGCCAGGGGGCCCTACGAGCAGTACTTC. Residues: CASSLSARGPYEQYF.

The chain employs TRBV11-1 and TRBJ2-5, with TRBD2 matching over 11 bases. Germline loops: CDR1 SGHAT, CDR2 FQDESV (reference sequence). The CDR3 has 16 residues. Unmatched junction bases numbered 4, after V lost 2 bases and J lost 2 bases. CDR3 DNA: TGTGCCAGCAGCTTAAGGTTAGCGGGAGGGCAAGAGACCCAGTACTTC. This translates into CASSLRLAGGQETQYF.

This clone has a handful of counts. Other nucleotide sequences from this sample produce the same CDR3. V usage is TRBV4-3 and J usage is TRBJ1-2, with a weak D call TRBD1 (5 bases). The germline gives CDR1 LGHNA, CDR2 YSLEER. CDR3 length: 14 amino acids. The V end was cut by 0 bases, the J end by 3 bases, with 8 bases between. The CDR3 protein is CASSQEQGYYGYTF. For the CDR3, the DNA is TGCGCCAGCAGCCAAGAGCAGGGCTACTATGGCTACACCTTC.

The chain has TRBV7-2 and TRBJ1-1; possible D gene TRBD1, 5 bases. Trimming shortened V by 4 bases and J by 3 bases, and 21 bases separated the two germline ends. This CDR3 has 17 residues. Germline CDR1 SGHTA, CDR2 FQGNSA. The CDR3 is CASSSRHGRGGDTEAFF. The CDR3 DNA is TGTGCCAGCAGCTCCAGGCATGGACGGGGGGGGGACACTGAAGCTTTCTTT. Complete variable domain (other parts from reference TRBV7-2 and TRBJ1-1): GAGVSQSPSNKVTEKGKDVELRCDPISGHTALYWYRQSLGQGLEFLIYFQGNSAPDKSGLPSDRFSAERTGGSVSTLTIQRTQQEDSAVYLCASSSRHGRGGDTEAFFGQGTRLTVV.

The chain is built from TRBV5-6 and TRBJ2-7; the D gene is possibly TRBD1 (5 bases). Trimming left V 0 bases short and J 0 bases short, with 7 bases between. There are 14 residues in the CDR3. CDR1 SGHDT and CDR2 YYEEEE come from the germline V gene. The CDR3 region is CASSLADSSYEQYF. The CDR3 DNA sequence: TGTGCCAGCAGCTTGGCAGACAGCTCCTACGAGCAGTACTTC.

This clone was seen once. The chain couples TRBV6-5 to TRBJ2-7; TRBD1 aligns across 7 bases. Germline loops: CDR1 MNHEY, CDR2 SVGAGI. This CDR3 has 16 residues. Trimming removed 4 bases from V and 0 bases from J; junction bases left unmatched: 9. CDR3 residues: CASSSPGTAISYEQYF. In DNA form, the CDR3 reads TGTGCCAGCAGTTCTCCCGGGACAGCTATCTCCTACGAGCAGTACTTC.

On this clone: The junction differs from germline at one of its ends, possibly a read error. V gene TRBV7-9 combines with J gene TRBJ1-2; TRBD1 agrees at 10 bases. Germline V gene sequence: CDR1 SEHNR, CDR2 FQNEAQ (reference sequence). The CDR3 loop spans 15 amino acids. Written as DNA, the CDR3 is TGTTCCAGCAGCTTAGCGGGCCGGGACAGGGGTGGCTACACCTTC. Its protein is CSSSLAGRDRGGYTF.

The chain is built from TRBV5-6 and TRBJ1-2; D is perhaps TRBD1 (6 bases). Trimming pared 3 bases from V and 2 bases from J, leaving 14 bases between. The CDR3 contains 15 residues. Germline V gene lookup returns CDR1 SGHDT and CDR2 YYEEEE. CDR3 nucleotides: TGTGCCAGCAGCTCGAGCCCCAGGGGAAACTATGGCTACACCTTC. Encoded protein: CASSSSPRGNYGYTF.

The chain combines TRBV18 with TRBJ2-1, with 7 bases lining up with TRBD2. CDR1 KGHSH and CDR2 LQKENI come from the germline V gene. After removal of 3 bases from V and 5 bases from J, the junction contained 7 bases not matched to a gene. The CDR3 is 15 residues long. The CDR3 region is CASSPRHAGDNEQFF. The CDR3 region has the DNA TGTGCCAGCTCACCCCGCCACGCGGGGGACAATGAGCAGTTCTTC.

This chain connects TRBV7-9 to TRBJ2-3; 16 nucleotides align to TRBD2. There are 16 residues in the CDR3. Germline CDR1 is SEHNR and CDR2 is FQNEAQ (reference sequence). The junction had 1 base not matched to a gene; V was cut back by 3 bases and J by 4 bases. The CDR3 loop reads CASSLGLAGGPDTQYF. CDR3 nucleotides: TGTGCCAGCAGCTTGGGACTAGCGGGAGGGCCAGATACGCAGTATTTT.

This clone was picked up one time. The rearrangement links TRBV19 to TRBJ1-5; D possibly corresponds to TRBD1 (6 bases). Germline CDR1 and CDR2: LNHDA and SQIVND (reference sequence). The CDR3 sequence is 14 residues long. V lost 5 bases to trimming and J lost 9 bases, with 17 bases between them. This CDR3 is CASSGGTGSGPQHF. CDR3 DNA sequence: TGTGCCAGTAGTGGCGGAACAGGGTCAGGGCCCCAGCATTTT.

This sequence joins TRBV5-1 and TRBJ2-2; 9 nucleotides agree with TRBD1. The CDR3 is made up of 16 amino acids. Germline lookup yields CDR1 SGHRS and CDR2 YFSETQ. The trim removed 3 bases at V and 4 bases at J, leaving 7 bases unmatched. This CDR3 is CASSSGKGQGTGELFF. Written as DNA, the CDR3 is TGCGCCAGCAGCTCGGGGAAGGGACAGGGCACCGGGGAGCTGTTTTTT.

The rearrangement links TRBV19 to TRBJ1-4, with 7 bases lining up with TRBD1. CDR1 LNHDA and CDR2 SQIVND come from the germline V gene (reference sequence). The V segment lost 6 bases and the J segment 4 bases; nucleotides outside the gene matches: 5. CDR3 size: 14 residues. In DNA, the CDR3 is TGTGCCAGTAGATCGGGACAGAATAATGAAAAACTGTTTTTT. It yields the protein CASRSGQNNEKLFF. Supplemented by reference TRBV19 and TRBJ1-4, the full variable domain reads DGGITQSPKYLFRKEGQNVTLSCEQNLNHDAMYWYRQDPGQGLRLIYYSQIVNDFQKGDIAEGYSVSREKKESFPLTVTSAQKNPTAFYLCASRSGQNNEKLFFGSGTQLSVL.

This clone appeared a few times. The chain joins TRBV18 to TRBJ2-2; the match to TRBD1 covers 9 bases. V trimming: 0 bases; J trimming: 5 bases; junction bases outside the gene matches: 10. The germline V gene encodes CDR1 KGHSH and CDR2 LQKENI. There are 18 residues in the CDR3. CDR3 residues: CASSPPLQGAIRTGELFF. The DNA for the CDR3 is TGTGCCAGCTCACCACCTTTACAGGGGGCTATAAGGACCGGGGAGCTGTTTTTT.

This clone was observed a few times. V is TRBV27 and J is TRBJ1-2; the match to TRBD1 covers 8 bases. Germline V lookup: CDR1 MNHEY, CDR2 SMNVEV (reference sequence). The V and J ends lost 1 base and 4 bases, in that order; junction bases with no gene match: 11. The CDR3 contains 17 residues. The CDR3 nucleotides are TGTGCCAGCAGTTTATTTGGAAGGAGTACAGGGGGCTATGGCTACACCTTC. Translating it yields CASSLFGRSTGGYGYTF.

This chain joins TRBV19 and TRBJ1-6; a weak D match, TRBD1 (6 bases). Germline V gene data show CDR1 as LNHDA and CDR2 as SQIVND (reference sequence). Trimming took off 7 bases at V and 8 bases at J, with 21 bases between the two ends. The CDR3 contains 16 residues. The CDR3 nucleotides are TGTGCCAGTATGTCAGGGGCACGTTGGGATCATTCACCCCTCCACTTT. Encoded protein: CASMSGARWDHSPLHF.

This chain uses TRBV4-3 with TRBJ1-2; the D gene is possibly TRBD1 (5 bases). The germline V gene has CDR1 LGHNA and CDR2 YSLEER. CDR3 length equals 15 residues. Trimming removed 0 bases from V and 4 bases from J, with 12 bases in between. This CDR3 is CASSQEGPDRYGYTF. The CDR3 DNA is TGCGCCAGCAGCCAAGAGGGGCCGGATCGCTATGGCTACACCTTC.

V gene TRBV27 combines with J gene TRBJ2-3; D gene uncertain. Germline V lookup: CDR1 MNHEY, CDR2 SMNVEV (reference sequence). This CDR3 has 14 amino acids. The V end was cut by 3 bases, the J end by 2 bases, with 9 bases between. The CDR3: CASSFTFFTDTQYF. The CDR3 DNA is TGTGCCAGCAGTTTTACTTTCTTCACAGATACGCAGTATTTT.

The V call is TRBV6-6, the J call TRBJ2-7, with 7 bases lining up with TRBD2. CDR1 is MNHNY, CDR2 SVGAGI, per germline (reference sequence). The trim removed 6 bases at V and 5 bases at J, leaving 13 bases unmatched. The CDR3 length is 15 residues. CDR3 bases: TGTGCCAGCAGCCAAACGGGACTACCCGGCCACGAGCAGTACTTC. It yields the protein CASSQTGLPGHEQYF.

This sequence joins TRBV6-5 and TRBJ1-1, with D perhaps matching TRBD1 (5 bases). V was trimmed by 6 bases and J by 5 bases, leaving 16 bases between them. This CDR3 is 14 amino acids long. Germline V CDR1 and CDR2: MNHEY, SVGAGI. The CDR3 DNA reads TGTGCCAGCAGCCCCGGGGACCGGGGGACTGAAGCTTTCTTT. This sequence encodes CASSPGDRGTEAFF.